Each of the 32 T cell receptor beta chains below was sequenced from the same sample in a study of cytotoxic CD8 clonotypes in ibrutinib-treated CLL (dated by TCRdb to about 2021). To prepare the library, the immunoSEQ multiplex PCR assay was applied. TCRdb holds this immuneACCESS table with in-frame rearrangements only. Some clones are missing; in checked studies, unresolved V genes explain under half, and the rest has no known cause. This sample gives 40,000 or so clones in total; around 70% of them show up just once. The ten biggest clones cover 10% of the sample. Read against the paper, the sample's time point label means: progressive disease on ibrutinib. The sample was PBMCs, taken at disease progression, from a patient treated with ibrutinib. These receptors were obtained from a human donor with chronic lymphocytic leukemia.

This clone was seen only a few times. The rearrangement joins TRBV5-6 to TRBJ2-3; D gene uncertain. V gave up 0 bases and J gave up 4 bases, with 12 bases separating them. Germline CDR1 reads SGHDT; CDR2 reads YYEEEE. The CDR3 sequence is 15 residues long. This chain's CDR3 is CASSLAGRVADTQYF. CDR3 nucleotides: TGTGCCAGCAGCTTGGCCGGCCGGGTAGCAGATACGCAGTATTTT.

The CDR3 coding sequence is TGCGCCAGCAGTCAATCGGGGCTCGTAATGCAGACAGGCCTTTGCCCTTCCGAGCAGTACTTC. This sequence encodes CASSQSGLVMQTGLCPSEQYF. The chain has TRBV23-1 and TRBJ2-7; possible D gene TRBD1, 6 bases. TRBV23-1 is treated as an ORF (open reading frame) with a function not yet certain. The CDR3 covers 21 residues. Trimming shortened V by 0 bases and J by 6 bases, and 33 bases separated the two germline ends.

The chain recombines TRBV11-2 with TRBJ2-7; 7 bases match TRBD1. The germline V gene encodes CDR1 SGHAT and CDR2 FQNNGV. J lost 2 bases, V lost 3 bases, and 13 bases had no gene match. The CDR3 sequence is 17 residues long. DNA of the CDR3: TGTGCCAGCAGCTTGACCCAAGGGACAGACCGACCCTACGAGCAGTACTTC. Translated, it gives CASSLTQGTDRPYEQYF. The variable domain in full, completed from reference TRBV11-2 and TRBJ2-7, reads EAGVAQSPRYKIIEKRQSVAFWCNPISGHATLYWYQQILGQGPKLLIQFQNNGVVDDSQLPKDRFSAERLKGVDSTLKIQPAKLEDSAVYLCASSLTQGTDRPYEQYFGPGTRLTVT.

The rearrangement links TRBV2 to TRBJ2-7; either TRBD1 or TRBD2 may supply D (5 bases each). Trimming took off 3 bases at V and 4 bases at J, with 7 bases between the two ends. The CDR3 sequence is 12 residues long. Germline values: CDR1 SNHLY, CDR2 FYNNEI. CDR3 loop: CASSEGPYEQYF. CDR3 sequence (DNA): TGTGCCAGCAGTGAGGGACCGTACGAGCAGTACTTC.

The genes are TRBV7-8 and TRBJ1-4, with D perhaps matching TRBD1 (6 bases). The CDR3 has 15 residues. Trimming removed 5 bases from V and 2 bases from J, with 12 bases in between. Per germline, CDR1 SGHVS and CDR2 FQNEAQ. DNA for the CDR3: TGTGCCAGCAGCCGTAGGGGGGCGACTAATGAAAAACTGTTTTTT. It specifies CASSRRGATNEKLFF.

The J gene is TRBJ2-1, the V gene TRBV11-3; D is possibly TRBD1 (5 bases). The V end was cut by 4 bases, the J end by 4 bases, with 14 bases between. Germline values: CDR1 SGHNT, CDR2 YENEEA. The CDR3 extends over 15 amino acids. CDR3: CASSYRQGQYNEQFF. CDR3 in DNA: TGTGCCAGCAGCTACCGCCAGGGTCAGTACAATGAGCAGTTCTTC.

This chain links TRBV4-1 with TRBJ2-3; 8 bases fit TRBD2. J was trimmed by 2 bases and V by 2 bases; bases with no gene match: 12. The CDR3 runs to 18 residues. CDR1 is MGHRA and CDR2 is YSYEKL in the germline V gene. The DNA of the CDR3 is TGCGCCAGCAGCCAACGGTCTAGCGGGTCTCCTTACACAGATACGCAGTATTTT. This sequence encodes CASSQRSSGSPYTDTQYF.

The genes are TRBV18 and TRBJ2-4; tentatively, D is TRBD2 (6 bases). This CDR3 comprises 12 residues. V shed 3 bases and J shed 9 bases, with 9 bases lying between them. The germline V gene has CDR1 KGHSH and CDR2 LQKENI. The CDR3 nucleotides are TGTGCCAGCTCACCGACGGAGGGCATTCAGTACTTC. It translates to CASSPTEGIQYF.

The chain is built from TRBV7-8 and TRBJ1-4, with 9 bases identical to TRBD1. Germline V lookup: CDR1 SGHVS, CDR2 FQNEAQ. This CDR3 is built from 16 residues. With V trimmed by 1 base and J by 8 bases, 8 bases remained unmatched. CDR3 protein: CASSLVPGQGTEKLFF. The CDR3 DNA is TGTGCCAGCAGCTTAGTGCCGGGACAGGGCACGGAAAAACTGTTTTTT.

This clone was seen once. The chain links TRBV7-9 to TRBJ2-5; D gene ambiguous. There are 15 residues in the CDR3. Germline V CDR1 and CDR2: SEHNR, FQNEAQ (reference sequence). With 7 bases removed from V and 1 base from J, the gap between germline ends came to 16 bases. The CDR3 loop reads CASKLGFMAQETQYF. The CDR3 DNA follows: TGTGCCAGCAAGTTGGGGTTTATGGCCCAAGAGACCCAGTACTTC. The full variable domain, with the rest looked up from reference TRBV7-9 and TRBJ2-5, is DTGVSQNPRHKITKRGQNVTFRCDPISEHNRLYWYRQTLGQGPEFLTYFQNEAQLEKSRLLSDRFSAERPKGSFSTLEIQRTEQGDSAMYLCASKLGFMAQETQYFGPGTRLLVL.

This chain links TRBV6-6 with TRBJ2-7, with D possibly matching TRBD2 (6 bases). The V gene lost 4 bases and the J gene lost 3 bases, with 16 bases spanning the gap. The CDR3 covers 15 residues. The germline V gene has CDR1 MNHNY and CDR2 SVGAGI (reference sequence). The CDR3 coding sequence is TGTGCCAGCAGTTCTAGGGACTTATCGAGCTACGAGCAGTACTTC. It yields the protein CASSSRDLSSYEQYF.

The CDR3 region has the DNA TGTGCCAGCGGACCGAACACTGAAGCTTTCTTT. This translates into CASGPNTEAFF. V is TRBV2 and J is TRBJ1-1; D gene uncertain. The germline gives CDR1 SNHLY, CDR2 FYNNEI. This CDR3 has 11 amino acids. V lost 8 bases and J lost 1, with 5 bases in between.

The chain has TRBV27 and TRBJ2-7, with 12 bases fitting TRBD2. The germline V gene encodes CDR1 MNHEY and CDR2 SMNVEV (reference sequence). This CDR3 contains 15 residues. After removal of 3 bases from V and 3 bases from J, the junction contained 3 bases not matched to a gene. CDR3 residues: CASSFASGGVYEQYF. Here the CDR3 DNA reads TGTGCCAGCAGTTTTGCTAGCGGGGGGGTCTACGAGCAGTACTTC.

This clone came up a few times. The rearrangement links TRBV25-1 to TRBJ1-4, with D unclear. This CDR3 is built from 12 residues. V lost 4 bases to trimming and J lost 5 bases, with 5 bases between them. Germline loops: CDR1 MGHDK, CDR2 SYGVNS. The CDR3 reads CASSAVNEKLFF. CDR3 nucleotide sequence: TGTGCCAGCAGTGCCGTGAATGAAAAACTGTTTTTT.

The V and J genes are TRBV19 and TRBJ2-7; TRBD1 agrees at 10 bases. CDR1 is LNHDA and CDR2 is SQIVND in the germline V gene (reference sequence). The CDR3 has 15 residues. Germline trimming cut 3 bases from V and 4 bases from J; bases unmatched to any gene: 6. The CDR3 bases are TGTGCCAGTAGTATCCCGGGACAGGGGACGTACGAGCAGTACTTC. Its translation: CASSIPGQGTYEQYF.

This chain connects TRBV27 to TRBJ2-1, with 8 bases fitting TRBD2. V trimming: 8 bases; J trimming: 0 bases; junction bases outside the gene matches: 27. This CDR3 is built from 22 residues. CDR1 MNHEY and CDR2 SMNVEV come from the germline V gene (reference sequence). Here the CDR3 reads CASVAGQSVGGGTRSSYNEQFF. In nucleotides, the CDR3 is TGTGCCAGCGTAGCGGGGCAATCCGTTGGCGGGGGAACCAGGAGCTCCTACAATGAGCAGTTCTTC.

The chain employs TRBV27 and TRBJ1-2; D unclear. The CDR3 is made up of 13 amino acids. The germline CDR1 and CDR2 sequences are MNHEY and SMNVEV (reference sequence). The V and J ends lost 6 bases and 0 bases respectively, with 8 bases between them. The CDR3 bases are TGTGCCAGCAGCTCTAGACCTAACTATGGCTACACCTTC. It translates to CASSSRPNYGYTF.

The table lists this clone with a few counts. This chain connects TRBV9 to TRBJ1-4; D is ambiguous. Germline V gene sequence: CDR1 SGDLS, CDR2 YYNGEE. V was cut by 3 bases and J by 4 bases, with 13 bases left in between. The CDR3 is 15 residues long. In DNA, the CDR3 is TGTGCCAGCAGCGCCGGGGTGGCAGTTAATGAAAAACTGTTTTTT. Its translation is CASSAGVAVNEKLFF.

The chain links TRBV27 to TRBJ1-1; 10 bases align to TRBD1. Losses at the gene ends were 5 bases for V and 0 bases for J; bases not matched to a gene: 18. Germline loops: CDR1 MNHEY, CDR2 SMNVEV (reference sequence). This CDR3 region has 20 residues. CDR3 bases: TGTGCCAGCAGTCCCCTCGGTGGGACAGGGGATATTCCGATGAACACTGAAGCTTTCTTT. Translation: CASSPLGGTGDIPMNTEAFF.

This clone was counted once. As DNA, the CDR3 is TGTGCCAGCAGTGAAAGCACAGGGATTGGCGGTGAGACCCAGTACTTC. Encoded protein: CASSESTGIGGETQYF. This chain connects TRBV2 to TRBJ2-5; weak D call: TRBD1 (6 bases). This CDR3 is built from 16 residues. Trimming took off 2 bases at V and 5 bases at J, with 18 bases between the two ends. Germline CDR1 is SNHLY and CDR2 is FYNNEI.

This chain connects TRBV10-3 to TRBJ2-5; D is ambiguous. Germline-derived CDR1 and CDR2 are ENHRY and SYGVKD. The CDR3 is 16 residues long. The CDR3 DNA sequence: TGTGCGACGGGTGGTTTGGCAACAGCCGACCAAGAGACCCAGTACTTC. The encoded protein is CATGGLATADQETQYF.

The chain combines TRBV20-1 with TRBJ1-1; D not resolved. Trimming took off 1 base at V and 8 bases at J, with 5 bases between the two ends. Germline CDR1 reads DFQATT; CDR2 reads SNEGSKA (reference sequence). The CDR3 consists of 10 residues. The CDR3 nucleotides are TGCAGTGCTAGAGTGGGAGAAGCTTTCTTT. Residues: CSARVGEAFF.

V is TRBV5-1 and J is TRBJ2-7; 7 bases agree with TRBD1. Trimming cost V 4 bases and J 2 bases; bases outside gene matches: 6. The germline CDR1 and CDR2 sequences are SGHRS and YFSETQ. The CDR3 covers 14 residues. The chain's CDR3 is CASSADRPTYEQYF. The CDR3 bases are TGCGCCAGCAGCGCGGACAGGCCGACCTACGAGCAGTACTTC.

A remark on this clone: The sample holds other DNA sequences that translate to the same CDR3. The chain joins TRBV9 to TRBJ1-6; possible D gene TRBD1, 5 bases. Germline loops: CDR1 SGDLS, CDR2 YYNGEE. This CDR3 is 16 amino acids long. V was shortened by 0 bases and J by 8 bases, with 15 bases between the two germline ends. Here the CDR3 reads CASSVAVDRSDSPLHF. CDR3 in DNA: TGTGCCAGCAGCGTAGCTGTAGACAGAAGTGATTCACCCCTCCACTTT. The complete variable domain, with remaining parts taken from reference TRBV9 and TRBJ1-6, reads DSGVTQTPKHLITATGQRVTLRCSPRSGDLSVYWYQQSLDQGLQFLIQYYNGEERAKGNILERFSAQQFPDLHSELNLSSLELGDSALYFCASSVAVDRSDSPLHFGNGTRLTVT.

The chain couples TRBV11-2 to TRBJ1-4; D is ambiguous. CDR1 and CDR2 from the germline V gene are SGHAT and FQNNGV. This CDR3 is built from 14 residues. V lost 2 bases, J lost 5 bases, and 9 bases lay in between. The CDR3 nucleotides read TGTGCCAGCAGCTTATCCAGGAGGAATGAAAAACTGTTTTTT. Its translation: CASSLSRRNEKLFF.

The V call is TRBV5-1, the J call TRBJ2-5; D is ambiguous. In germline, CDR1 is SGHRS, CDR2 YFSETQ. V gave up 4 bases and J gave up 1 base, with 14 bases separating them. CDR3 length equals 15 residues. The CDR3 protein is CASSQQGASQETQYF. CDR3 in DNA: TGCGCCAGCAGCCAACAAGGAGCATCCCAAGAGACCCAGTACTTC.

This chain uses TRBV18 with TRBJ2-7, with 7 nucleotides matching TRBD1. The CDR3 totals 13 residues. The trim removed 6 bases at V and 5 bases at J, leaving 7 bases unmatched. Germline CDR1 reads KGHSH; CDR2 reads LQKENI. The CDR3 sequence is CASSPQTGNEQYF. The CDR3 nucleotides are TGTGCCAGCTCGCCCCAGACAGGGAACGAGCAGTACTTC. Supplemented by reference TRBV18 and TRBJ2-7, the full variable domain reads NAGVMQNPRHLVRRRGQEARLRCSPMKGHSHVYWYRQLPEEGLKFMVYLQKENIIDESGMPKERFSAEFPKEGPSILRIQQVVRGDSAAYFCASSPQTGNEQYFGPGTRLTVT.

This clone was counted only a few times. This rearrangement joins TRBV27 to TRBJ2-2; 8 nucleotides match TRBD1. Germline loops: CDR1 MNHEY, CDR2 SMNVEV (reference sequence). The CDR3 contains 16 residues. With V trimmed by 1 base and J by 4 bases, 5 bases remained unmatched. CDR3 sequence: CASSLYQGAATGELFF. CDR3 DNA sequence: TGTGCCAGCAGTTTATACCAGGGGGCTGCCACCGGGGAGCTGTTTTTT.

The rearrangement uses TRBV7-8 and TRBJ2-7; D perhaps matches TRBD2 (6 bases). From germline, CDR1 is SGHVS and CDR2 FQNEAQ. The length of the CDR3 is 14 residues. Trimming shortened V by 7 bases and J by 5 bases, and 18 bases separated the two germline ends. The CDR3 loop reads CASIQNNGGDEQYF. Here the CDR3 DNA reads TGTGCCAGCATCCAAAACAACGGGGGAGACGAGCAGTACTTC.

The table lists this clone with a few counts. This chain joins TRBV9 and TRBJ1-2; TRBD1 might be the D (5 bases). The germline CDR1 and CDR2 sequences are SGDLS and YYNGEE. V gave up 6 bases and J gave up 6 bases, with 15 bases separating them. The CDR3 loop spans 13 amino acids. CDR3 in DNA: TGTGCCAGCACCACCCATGGAGGGGATGGCTACACCTTC. This codes for CASTTHGGDGYTF.

V is TRBV15 and J is TRBJ1-1; a possible D gene is TRBD1 (6 bases). Trimming pared 0 bases from V and 4 bases from J, leaving 12 bases between. This CDR3 has 15 residues. CDR1 and CDR2 (germline): LNHNV, YYDKDF (reference sequence). For the CDR3, the DNA is TGTGCCACCAGCAGAGATCTCGGAGGGGGCACTGAAGCTTTCTTT. Its protein is CATSRDLGGGTEAFF.

This clone was seen only a few times. This sequence joins TRBV4-1 and TRBJ2-7; D remains unclear. V dropped 1 base and J dropped 5 bases, with 3 bases sitting between them. CDR1 is MGHRA and CDR2 is YSYEKL in the germline V gene. This CDR3 contains 11 residues. CDR3 region: CASSQGDEQYF. Written as DNA, the CDR3 is TGCGCCAGCAGCCAAGGGGACGAGCAGTACTTC.